A selection of T cell receptor beta chains follows, all from one sample in a study of blood T cell repertoires in COVID-19. The table came from immunoSEQ multiplex PCR; TCRdb's copy has only in-frame clones and leaves some out. The data contain some 100,000 clones, more than 65% of them singletons. Material for sequencing was peripheral blood. The receptors derive from a human donor in a cohort sampled during active COVID-19. Both conserved end residues are part of each CDR3. D genes are given only for firm matches. The listing skips clone size in some rows; elsewhere it reads once, few, many or a size class.

D: TRBD1; V: TRBV19; J: TRBJ1-4; size: NA; length: 15; DNA: TGTGCCAGTAGATACAGGGGGCAGATTAATGAAAAACTGTTTTTT; CDR3: CASRYRGQINEKLFF
D: TRBD2; V: TRBV28; J: TRBJ2-4; size: NA; length: 15; DNA: TGTGCCAGCAGCCCGAGCGGGATTCGAAAAAACATTCAGTACTTC; CDR3: CASSPSGIRKNIQYF
D: NA; V: TRBV2; J: TRBJ2-2; size: NA; length: 13; DNA: TGTGCCAGCAGTGAACAGGGGACCGGGGAGCTGTTTTTT; CDR3: CASSEQGTGELFF
D: TRBD2; V: TRBV13; J: TRBJ2-7; size: NA; length: 18; DNA: TGTGCCAGCAGCTCAGTAATAGCGGGGGGCCGTTCGCATAACGAGCAGTACTTC; CDR3: CASSSVIAGGRSHNEQYF
D: TRBD2; V: TRBV14; J: TRBJ2-7; size: NA; length: 13; DNA: TGTGCCAGCAGCGCACAGCCGGGGGGGGAGCAGTACTTC; CDR3: CASSAQPGGEQYF
D: NA; V: TRBV15; J: TRBJ2-7; size: NA; length: 12; DNA: TGTGCCACCAGCAGAGAAGGGGACGAGCAGTACTTC; CDR3: CATSREGDEQYF
D: NA; V: TRBV6-1; J: TRBJ2-3; size: NA; length: 16; DNA: TGTGCCAGCAGTGACGGGGAGCAGGGGTGGACAGATACGCAGTATTTT; CDR3: CASSDGEQGWTDTQYF
D: TRBD1; V: TRBV15; J: TRBJ2-7; size: NA; length: 16; DNA: TGTGCCACCAGCAGCCCCGGGTGGACAGGTCACAACGAGCAGTACTTC; CDR3: CATSSPGWTGHNEQYF
D: NA; V: TRBV28; J: TRBJ2-1; size: once; length: 15; DNA: TGTGCCAGCAGTTCCGACAGTAGGGCCTACAATGAGCAGTTCTTC; CDR3: CASSSDSRAYNEQFF
D: NA; V: TRBV2; J: TRBJ2-1; size: NA; length: 15; DNA: TGTGCCAGCAGTGGTGTTAGCTCTACTGCCAATGAGCAGTTCTTC; CDR3: CASSGVSSTANEQFF
D: NA; V: TRBV19; J: TRBJ1-1; size: NA; length: 12; DNA: TGTGCCAGTAGTATATATGGGCGCGAAGCTTTCTTT; CDR3: CASSIYGREAFF
D: TRBD1; V: TRBV28; J: TRBJ1-2; size: once; length: 14; DNA: TGTGCCAGCAGTGGACCCCCGGGACAGGATGGCTACACCTTC; CDR3: CASSGPPGQDGYTF
D: TRBD1; V: TRBV5-4; J: TRBJ2-5; size: NA; length: 15; DNA: TGTGCCAGCAGCTTTAGGACAGGGGGCGCAGAGACCCAGTACTTC; CDR3: CASSFRTGGAETQYF
D: TRBD1; V: TRBV18; J: TRBJ2-4; size: NA; length: 15; DNA: TGTGCCAGCTCAGCTGGGACAGTAGCCAAAAACATTCAGTACTTC; CDR3: CASSAGTVAKNIQYF
D: TRBD1; V: TRBV19; J: TRBJ1-5; size: NA; length: 15; DNA: TGTGCCAGTAAGGAGACAGGGTATAGCAATCAGCCCCAGCATTTT; CDR3: CASKETGYSNQPQHF
D: TRBD1; V: TRBV4-1; J: TRBJ1-1; size: NA; length: 11; DNA: TGCGCCAGCAGCCAAGGACAGGGAGCTTTCTTT; CDR3: CASSQGQGAFF
D: TRBD1; V: TRBV5-1; J: TRBJ1-5; size: NA; length: 16; DNA: TGCGCCAGCAGCTTGGGGGGACAGGGGACGGGTCAGCCCCAGCATTTT; CDR3: CASSLGGQGTGQPQHF
D: TRBD2; V: TRBV20-1; J: TRBJ2-7; size: NA; length: 14; DNA: TGCAGTGCTAGTTCTAGCGGGAGTTTCCACGAGCAGTACTTC; CDR3: CSASSSGSFHEQYF
D: NA; V: TRBV24-1; J: TRBJ2-3; size: NA; length: 11; DNA: TGTGCCACCAGTTTTGCGGATACGCAGTATTTT; CDR3: CATSFADTQYF
D: TRBD1; V: TRBV6-6; J: TRBJ1-3; size: NA; length: 14; DNA: TGTGCCAGCAGTTCCAGGGGGACTGGAAACACCATATATTTT; CDR3: CASSSRGTGNTIYF
D: NA; V: TRBV4-1; J: TRBJ2-7; size: NA; length: 15; DNA: TGCGCCAGCAGCCAGGGCGGGGCAGGGGGCTACGAGCAGTACTTC; CDR3: CASSQGGAGGYEQYF
D: TRBD2; V: TRBV28; J: TRBJ2-3; size: NA; length: 14; DNA: TGTGCCAGCAGTTCCTCCACTACGGGACTAACGCAGTATTTT; CDR3: CASSSSTTGLTQYF
D: TRBD2; V: TRBV19; J: TRBJ2-1; size: NA; length: 15; DNA: TGTGCCAGTAGTACGACTAGCGGGGGGCTGCATGAGCAGTTCTTC; CDR3: CASSTTSGGLHEQFF
D: NA; V: TRBV28; J: TRBJ1-1; size: NA; length: 16; DNA: TGTGCCAGCAGTTTGGGGCCCGCGGCTCTGAACACTGAAGCTTTCTTT; CDR3: CASSLGPAALNTEAFF